The sample holds a few counts of the clone carrying this TCR beta chain. The data derive from a study of Graves' ophthalmopathy and Graves' hyperthyroidism. V was clipped by 2 bases and J by 2 bases; unmatched bases: 4. Germline-derived CDR1 and CDR2 are MGHDK and SYGVNS. This CDR3 comprises 15 residues. RNA transcripts served as template for amplifying TCR beta CDR3 sequences. The first-round RT-PCR employed HTBI primers together with the Qiagen OneStep RT-PCR kit. A multiplex PCR was then performed as the second round. One entry per CDR3 protein results from TCRdb running MiXCR on the multiplex PCR reads. The sample includes 200,000 to 300,000 distinct CDR3 sequences, around 45% of them seen just once.

V usage is TRBV25-1 and J usage is TRBJ2-5; 8 nucleotides align to TRBD2. The clonotype originates from an adult man with Graves' ophthalmopathy. The sequenced sample was peripheral blood. CDR3 in DNA: TGTGCCAGCAGTGAAGCGGGAGGACAACAAGAGACCCAGTACTTC. This sequence encodes CASSEAGGQQETQYF.